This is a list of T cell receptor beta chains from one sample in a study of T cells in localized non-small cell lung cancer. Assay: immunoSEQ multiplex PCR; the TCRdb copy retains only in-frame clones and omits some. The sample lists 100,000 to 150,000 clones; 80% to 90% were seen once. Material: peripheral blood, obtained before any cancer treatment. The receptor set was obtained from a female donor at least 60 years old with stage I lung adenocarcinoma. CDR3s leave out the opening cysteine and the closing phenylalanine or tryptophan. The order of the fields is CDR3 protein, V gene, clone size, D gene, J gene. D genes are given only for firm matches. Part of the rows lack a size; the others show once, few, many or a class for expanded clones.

ASSLVGLGVDEQF | TRBV5-1 | NA | NA | TRBJ2-1
ASSYSSEYNEQF | TRBV6-6 | NA | NA | TRBJ2-1
ASSQDSGASGEETQY | TRBV4-1 | once | TRBD2 | TRBJ2-5
ASSFFFSETTGVTNEKLF | TRBV5-1 | once | TRBD1 | TRBJ1-4
ASSLEAGDTQY | TRBV7-9 | once | NA | TRBJ2-3
ASSEPVGDTQY | TRBV10-2 | NA | NA | TRBJ2-3
ASTRESSSLNEKLF | TRBV7-8 | NA | NA | TRBJ1-4
ASSQVGTSTDTQY | TRBV4-2 | NA | NA | TRBJ2-3
ASSTSGGLYEQY | TRBV19 | once | TRBD2 | TRBJ2-7
ASSLGQGLGSYNEQF | TRBV7-9 | once | NA | TRBJ2-1
ASRNDGQGIYT | TRBV6-6 | NA | TRBD1 | TRBJ1-2
ASSLFGGSGNTIY | TRBV5-4 | NA | NA | TRBJ1-3
ASSPPGLNSYEQY | TRBV18 | NA | TRBD2 | TRBJ2-7